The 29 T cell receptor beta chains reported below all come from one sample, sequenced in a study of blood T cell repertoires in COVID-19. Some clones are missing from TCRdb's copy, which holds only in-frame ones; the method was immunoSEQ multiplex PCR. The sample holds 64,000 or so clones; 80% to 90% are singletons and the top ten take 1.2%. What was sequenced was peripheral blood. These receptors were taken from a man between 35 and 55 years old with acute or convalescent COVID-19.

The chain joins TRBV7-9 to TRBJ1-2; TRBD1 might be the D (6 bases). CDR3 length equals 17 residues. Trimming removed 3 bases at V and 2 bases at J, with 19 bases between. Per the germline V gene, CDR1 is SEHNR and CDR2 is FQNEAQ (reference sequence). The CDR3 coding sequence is TGTGCCAGCAGCTTCCCCCGACTAGGGGGGGCAAACTATGGCTACACCTTC. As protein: CASSFPRLGGANYGYTF.

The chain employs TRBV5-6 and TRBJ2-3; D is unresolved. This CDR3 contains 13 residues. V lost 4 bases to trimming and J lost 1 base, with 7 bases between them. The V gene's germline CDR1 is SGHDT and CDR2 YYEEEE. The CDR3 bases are TGTGCCAGCAGCCGACTTGGCACAGATACGCAGTATTTT. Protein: CASSRLGTDTQYF.

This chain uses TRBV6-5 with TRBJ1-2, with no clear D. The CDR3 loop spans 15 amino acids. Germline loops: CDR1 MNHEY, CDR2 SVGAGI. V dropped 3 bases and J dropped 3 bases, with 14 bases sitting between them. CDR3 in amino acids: CASSYDVWADYGYTF. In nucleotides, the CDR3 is TGTGCCAGCAGTTATGATGTGTGGGCTGACTATGGCTACACCTTC.

This CDR3 reads CASSSMRGPYETQYF. In DNA form, the CDR3 reads TGTGCCAGCAGCTCCATGCGGGGACCCTACGAGACCCAGTACTTC. The chain carries TRBV11-2 and TRBJ2-5, with D maybe TRBD2 (6 bases). The CDR3 contains 15 residues. The V and J ends lost 4 bases and 5 bases respectively, with 17 bases between them. Germline V gene data show CDR1 as SGHAT and CDR2 as FQNNGV.

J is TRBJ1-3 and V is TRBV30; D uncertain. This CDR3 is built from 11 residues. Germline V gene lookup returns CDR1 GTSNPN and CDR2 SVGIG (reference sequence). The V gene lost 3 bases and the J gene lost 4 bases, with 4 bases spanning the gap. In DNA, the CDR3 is TGTGCCTGGAGAATAGGAAACACCATATATTTT. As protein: CAWRIGNTIYF. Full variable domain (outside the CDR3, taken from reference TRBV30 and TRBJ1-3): SQTIHQWPATLVQPVGSPLSLECTVEGTSNPNLYWYRQAAGRGLQLLFYSVGIGQISSEVPQNLSASRPQDRQFILSSKKLLLSDSGFYLCAWRIGNTIYFGEGSWLTVV.

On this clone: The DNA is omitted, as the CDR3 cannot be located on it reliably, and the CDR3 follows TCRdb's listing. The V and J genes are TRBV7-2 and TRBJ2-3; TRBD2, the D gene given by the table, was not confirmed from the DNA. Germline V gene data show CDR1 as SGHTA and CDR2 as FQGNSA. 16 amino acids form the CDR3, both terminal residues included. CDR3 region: CASSFGPGGNTDTQYF.

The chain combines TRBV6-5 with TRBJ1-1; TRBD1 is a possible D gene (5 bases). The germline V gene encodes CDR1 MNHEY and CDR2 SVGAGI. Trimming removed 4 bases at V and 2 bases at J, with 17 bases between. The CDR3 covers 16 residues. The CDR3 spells CASSFLSGNGNTEAFF. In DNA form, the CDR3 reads TGTGCCAGCAGTTTTCTCTCAGGGAACGGAAACACTGAAGCTTTCTTT.

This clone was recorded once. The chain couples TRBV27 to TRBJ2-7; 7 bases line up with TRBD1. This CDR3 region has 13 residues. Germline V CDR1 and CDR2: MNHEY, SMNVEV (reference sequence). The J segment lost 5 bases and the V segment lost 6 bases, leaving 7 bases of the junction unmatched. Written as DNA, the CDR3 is TGTGCCAGCAGCCAACAGGGGTGGAACGAGCAGTACTTC. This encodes CASSQQGWNEQYF.

The CDR3 is CASSFRQGVNTQYF. In DNA, the CDR3 is TGTGCCAGCAGCTTCAGACAGGGGGTTAATACGCAGTATTTT. The chain combines TRBV7-2 with TRBJ2-3, with 9 bases identical to TRBD1. CDR1 and CDR2 from the germline V gene are SGHTA and FQGNSA. After removal of 3 bases from V and 7 bases from J, the junction contained 5 bases not matched to a gene. The CDR3 contains 14 residues.

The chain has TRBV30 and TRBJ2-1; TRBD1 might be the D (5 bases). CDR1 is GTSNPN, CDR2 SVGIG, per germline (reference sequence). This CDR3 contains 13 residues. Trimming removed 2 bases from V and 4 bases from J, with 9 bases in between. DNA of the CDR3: TGTGCCTGGAGTCCGGACAAATACAATGAGCAGTTCTTC. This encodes CAWSPDKYNEQFF.

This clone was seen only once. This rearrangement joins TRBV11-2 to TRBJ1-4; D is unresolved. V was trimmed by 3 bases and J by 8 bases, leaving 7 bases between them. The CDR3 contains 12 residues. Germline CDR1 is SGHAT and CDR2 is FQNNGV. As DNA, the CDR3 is TGTGCCAGCAGCTTGGGCTCGGAAAAACTGTTTTTT. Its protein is CASSLGSEKLFF.

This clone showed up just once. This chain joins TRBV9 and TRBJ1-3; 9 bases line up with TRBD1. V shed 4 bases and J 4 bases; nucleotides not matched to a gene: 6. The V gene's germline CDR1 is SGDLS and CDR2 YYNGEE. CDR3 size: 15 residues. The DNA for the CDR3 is TGTGCCAGCAGCCCTTGGACAGGGGCGGGAAACACCATATATTTT. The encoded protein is CASSPWTGAGNTIYF. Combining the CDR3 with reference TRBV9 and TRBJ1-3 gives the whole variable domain DSGVTQTPKHLITATGQRVTLRCSPRSGDLSVYWYQQSLDQGLQFLIQYYNGEERAKGNILERFSAQQFPDLHSELNLSSLELGDSALYFCASSPWTGAGNTIYFGEGSWLTVV.

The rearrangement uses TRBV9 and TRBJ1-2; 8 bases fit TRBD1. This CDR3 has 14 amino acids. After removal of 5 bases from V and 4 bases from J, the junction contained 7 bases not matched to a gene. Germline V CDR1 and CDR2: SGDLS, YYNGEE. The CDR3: CASSGGQGSYGYTF. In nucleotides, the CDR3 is TGTGCCAGCAGTGGCGGACAGGGATCCTATGGCTACACCTTC.

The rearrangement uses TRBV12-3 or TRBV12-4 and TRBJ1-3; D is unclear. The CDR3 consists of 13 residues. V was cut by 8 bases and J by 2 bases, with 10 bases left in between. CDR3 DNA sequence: TGTGCCAGCCCACTCCGGGCTGGAAACACCATATATTTT. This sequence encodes CASPLRAGNTIYF.

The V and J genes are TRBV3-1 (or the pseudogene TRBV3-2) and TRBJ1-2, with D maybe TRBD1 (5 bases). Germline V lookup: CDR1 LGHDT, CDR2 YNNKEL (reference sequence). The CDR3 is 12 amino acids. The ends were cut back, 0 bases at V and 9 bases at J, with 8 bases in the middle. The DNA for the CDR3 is TGTGCCAGCAGCCAAGAAGGGGTCCGCTACACCTTC. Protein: CASSQEGVRYTF.

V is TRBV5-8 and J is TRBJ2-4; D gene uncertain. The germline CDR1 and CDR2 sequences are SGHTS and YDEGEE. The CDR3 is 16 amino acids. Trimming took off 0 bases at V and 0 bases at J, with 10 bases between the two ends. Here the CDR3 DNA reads TGTGCCAGCAGCTTGGAAATGAGACTAGCCAAAAACATTCAGTACTTC. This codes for CASSLEMRLAKNIQYF.

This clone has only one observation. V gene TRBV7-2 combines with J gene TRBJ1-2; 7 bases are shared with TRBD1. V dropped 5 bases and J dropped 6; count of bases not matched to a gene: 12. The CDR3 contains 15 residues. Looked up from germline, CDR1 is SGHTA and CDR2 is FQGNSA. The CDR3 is CASSEDRVRFDGYTF. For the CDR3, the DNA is TGTGCCAGCAGCGAAGACAGGGTACGATTCGATGGCTACACCTTC.

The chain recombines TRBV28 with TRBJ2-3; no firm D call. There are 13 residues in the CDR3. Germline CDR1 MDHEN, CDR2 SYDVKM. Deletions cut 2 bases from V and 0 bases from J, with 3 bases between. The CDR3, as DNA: TGTGCCAGCAGTTTAACTAGCACAGATACGCAGTATTTT. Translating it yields CASSLTSTDTQYF.

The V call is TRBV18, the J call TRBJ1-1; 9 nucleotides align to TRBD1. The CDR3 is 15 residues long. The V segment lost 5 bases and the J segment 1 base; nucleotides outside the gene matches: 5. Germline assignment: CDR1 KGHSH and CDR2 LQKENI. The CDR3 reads CASSSGQGPNTEAFF. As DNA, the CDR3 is TGTGCCAGCTCATCGGGACAGGGCCCGAACACTGAAGCTTTCTTT.

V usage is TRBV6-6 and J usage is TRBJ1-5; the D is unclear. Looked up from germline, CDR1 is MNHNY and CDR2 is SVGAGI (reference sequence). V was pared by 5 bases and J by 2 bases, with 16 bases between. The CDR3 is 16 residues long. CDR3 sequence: CASSTSRPSGNQPQHF. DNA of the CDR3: TGTGCCAGCAGTACTTCTAGACCCTCGGGCAATCAGCCCCAGCATTTT.

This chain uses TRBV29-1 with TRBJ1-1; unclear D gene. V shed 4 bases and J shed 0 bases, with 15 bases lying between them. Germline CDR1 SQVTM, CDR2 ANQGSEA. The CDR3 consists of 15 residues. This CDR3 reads CSVVRQAPLNTEAFF. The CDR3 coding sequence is TGCAGCGTTGTCCGTCAGGCCCCCCTGAACACTGAAGCTTTCTTT.

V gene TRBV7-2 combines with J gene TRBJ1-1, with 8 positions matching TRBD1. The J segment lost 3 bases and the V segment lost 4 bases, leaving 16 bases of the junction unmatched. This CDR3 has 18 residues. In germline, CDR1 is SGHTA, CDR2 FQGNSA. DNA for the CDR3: TGTGCCAGCAGCTCCCCTACGGACAGGGAGGTAGAAGACACTGAAGCTTTCTTT. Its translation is CASSSPTDREVEDTEAFF.

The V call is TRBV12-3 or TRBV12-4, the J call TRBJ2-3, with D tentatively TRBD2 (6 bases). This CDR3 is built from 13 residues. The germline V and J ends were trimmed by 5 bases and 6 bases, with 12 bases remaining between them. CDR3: CASSPYRGDTQYF. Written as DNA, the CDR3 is TGTGCCAGCAGTCCCTATCGGGGGGATACGCAGTATTTT.

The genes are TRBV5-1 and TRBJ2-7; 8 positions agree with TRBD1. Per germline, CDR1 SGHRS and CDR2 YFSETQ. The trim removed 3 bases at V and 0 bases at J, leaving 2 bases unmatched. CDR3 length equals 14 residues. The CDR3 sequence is CASSSGTGSYEQYF. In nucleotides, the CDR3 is TGCGCCAGCAGCTCCGGGACAGGCTCCTACGAGCAGTACTTC.

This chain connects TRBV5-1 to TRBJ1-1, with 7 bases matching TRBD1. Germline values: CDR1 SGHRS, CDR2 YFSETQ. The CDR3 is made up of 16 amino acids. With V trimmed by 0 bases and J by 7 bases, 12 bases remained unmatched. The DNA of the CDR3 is TGCGCCAGCAGCTTGGACATCCGGAAGGGGGCAAGTGAAGCTTTCTTT. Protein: CASSLDIRKGASEAFF.

The CDR3 DNA follows: TGTGCCAGCAGCCAGTATCCAGGGGGCTCCAGCTATGGCTACACCTTC. Translated, it gives CASSQYPGGSSYGYTF. The rearrangement joins TRBV14 to TRBJ1-2; 8 bases line up with TRBD1. CDR3 length: 16 residues. Germline CDR1 is SGHDN and CDR2 is FVKESK. V lost 3 bases and J lost 4; bases outside the gene matches: 10. The whole variable domain, filled in from reference TRBV14 and TRBJ1-2, reads EAGVTQFPSHSVIEKGQTVTLRCDPISGHDNLYWYRRVMGKEIKFLLHFVKESKQDESGMPNNRFLAERTGGTYSTLKVQPAELEDSGVYFCASSQYPGGSSYGYTFGSGTRLTVV.

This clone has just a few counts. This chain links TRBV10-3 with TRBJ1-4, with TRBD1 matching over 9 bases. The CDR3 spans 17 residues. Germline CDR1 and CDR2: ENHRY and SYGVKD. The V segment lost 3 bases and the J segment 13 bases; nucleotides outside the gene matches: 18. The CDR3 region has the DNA TGTGCCATCAGTGAAACCTTTCGGGACAGGGTTAATGAGGGACTGTTTTTT. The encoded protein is CAISETFRDRVNEGLFF.

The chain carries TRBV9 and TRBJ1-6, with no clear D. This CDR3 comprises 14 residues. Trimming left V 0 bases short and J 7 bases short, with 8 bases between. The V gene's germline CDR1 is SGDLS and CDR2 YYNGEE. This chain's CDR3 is CASSVEQKNSPLHF. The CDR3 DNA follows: TGTGCCAGCAGCGTAGAACAGAAGAATTCACCCCTCCACTTT.

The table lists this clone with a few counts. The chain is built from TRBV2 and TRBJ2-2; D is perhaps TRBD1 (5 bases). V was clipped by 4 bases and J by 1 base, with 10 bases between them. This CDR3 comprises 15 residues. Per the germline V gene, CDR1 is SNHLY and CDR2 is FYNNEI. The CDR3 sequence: CASSGQGRNTGELFF. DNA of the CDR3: TGTGCCAGCAGTGGCCAGGGAAGGAACACCGGGGAGCTGTTTTTT.